One and the same sample provided the 14 T cell receptor beta chains below, sequenced in a study of T cells in Graves' hyperthyroidism and ophthalmopathy. Amplified TCR beta CDR3 regions came from RNA transcripts. HTBI primers were used for first-round RT-PCR of the TCR CDR3. TCRdb reanalysed the multiplex PCR reads using MiXCR and keeps one entry per CDR3 protein. The table records hundreds of thousands of distinct CDR3 sequences, roughly a sixth of them present only once. Source material: blood. The source of these receptors is a woman aged 50 to 65 with Graves' hyperthyroidism that later progressed to Graves' ophthalmopathy.

This clonotype was detected ten times or more. This chain connects TRBV20-1 to TRBJ2-7; no clear D gene. In germline, CDR1 is DFQATT, CDR2 SNEGSKA (reference sequence). CDR3 length equals 12 residues. Between the trimmed V and J ends, which lost 7 bases and 1 base, there was a span of 11 bases. The CDR3 loop is CSVTGLSYEQYF. The CDR3 DNA reads as TGCAGTGTAACGGGCCTTTCCTACGAGCAGTACTTC.

This chain links TRBV4-1 with TRBJ2-7; D might be TRBD2 (6 bases). V was shortened by 3 bases and J by 3 bases, with 12 bases between the two germline ends. This CDR3 contains 14 residues. Germline CDR1 MGHRA, CDR2 YSYEKL. This CDR3 is CASSHSGVFYEQYF. CDR3 nucleotide sequence: TGCGCCAGCAGCCACTCGGGGGTCTTCTACGAGCAGTACTTC.

This clonotype occurred a few times. J is TRBJ1-1 and V is TRBV7-9; D remains unclear. Germline CDR1 and CDR2: SEHNR and FQNEAQ (reference sequence). There are 15 residues in the CDR3. Trimming stripped 2 bases from V and 0 bases from J, with 10 bases between. The CDR3 DNA reads as TGTGCCAGCAGCTTATATCTAGAAATGAACACTGAAGCTTTCTTT. The encoded protein is CASSLYLEMNTEAFF. The whole variable domain, remainder taken from reference TRBV7-9 and TRBJ1-1, is DTGVSQNPRHKITKRGQNVTFRCDPISEHNRLYWYRQTLGQGPEFLTYFQNEAQLEKSRLLSDRFSAERPKGSFSTLEIQRTEQGDSAMYLCASSLYLEMNTEAFFGQGTRLTVV.

The chain carries TRBV3-1 and TRBJ2-7; 11 bases match TRBD2. The J segment lost 9 bases and the V segment lost 1 base, leaving 8 bases of the junction unmatched. Germline CDR1 and CDR2: LGHDT and YNNKEL (reference sequence). The CDR3 runs 15 residues. Here the CDR3 DNA reads TGTGCCAGCAGCCAAGGTCGCACTAGCGGGGGTCGGCAGTACTTC. This sequence encodes CASSQGRTSGGRQYF.

The rearrangement joins TRBV5-6 to TRBJ2-6; D perhaps matches TRBD1 (7 bases). There are 16 residues in the CDR3. V lost 6 bases and J 0 bases, leaving 13 bases between the germline ends. Germline values: CDR1 SGHDT, CDR2 YYEEEE. CDR3 DNA sequence: TGTGCCAGCACCAGGGGGGCAGACTCTGGGGCCAACGTCCTGACTTTC. Amino acids: CASTRGADSGANVLTF.

This clonotype was seen repeatedly, ten times or more. This chain links TRBV7-2 with TRBJ2-3; TRBD2 matches 10 bases. The CDR3 is made up of 16 amino acids. Germline CDR1 reads SGHTA; CDR2 reads FQGNSA. V shed 0 bases and J 8 bases; nucleotides not matched to a gene: 8. CDR3 amino acids: CASSLATSGEPGTQYF. In DNA form, the CDR3 reads TGTGCCAGCAGCTTAGCAACTAGCGGGGAGCCAGGTACGCAGTATTTT.

The chain recombines TRBV7-6 with TRBJ2-5, with TRBD1 matching 10 bases. This CDR3 comprises 14 residues. The germline V gene encodes CDR1 SGHVS and CDR2 FNYEAQ. V shed 7 bases, J shed 4 bases, and the junction held 6 bases outside the gene matches. CDR3 DNA: TGTGCCAGCACCCCGACAGGGGGCGGAGAGACCCAGTACTTC. It specifies CASTPTGGGETQYF. Variable domain in full (rest from reference TRBV7-6 and TRBJ2-5): GAGVSQSPRYKVTKRGQDVALRCDPISGHVSLYWYRQALGQGPEFLTYFNYEAQQDKSGLPNDRFSAERPEGSISTLTIQRTEQRDSAMYRCASTPTGGGETQYFGPGTRLLVL.

This chain connects TRBV6-1 to TRBJ2-3; the D gene is possibly TRBD2 (5 bases). V shed 3 bases and J shed 2 bases, with 12 bases lying between them. CDR3 length: 15 amino acids. CDR1 and CDR2 (germline): MNHNS, SASEGT. The CDR3 loop is CASSESGVNTDTQYF. The CDR3 DNA is TGTGCCAGCAGTGAGTCCGGGGTAAACACAGATACGCAGTATTTT.

This clonotype was observed many times. This rearrangement joins TRBV3-1 to TRBJ1-2; 9 bases are shared with TRBD1. The CDR3 is made up of 15 amino acids. Germline V gene data show CDR1 as LGHDT and CDR2 as YNNKEL (reference sequence). V lost 0 bases, J lost 6 bases, and 5 bases stayed unmatched. CDR3 residues: CASSQEGTGSHGYTF. The CDR3 nucleotides are TGTGCCAGCAGCCAAGAGGGGACAGGGAGTCATGGCTACACCTTC. The full variable domain, completed using reference TRBV3-1 and TRBJ1-2, is DTAVSQTPKYLVTQMGNDKSIKCEQNLGHDTMYWYKQDSKKFLKIMFSYNNKELIINETVPNRFSPKSPDKAHLNLHINSLELGDSAVYFCASSQEGTGSHGYTFGSGTRLTVV.

This clonotype was observed a single time. The V gene is TRBV11-2, the J gene TRBJ2-3; 9 nucleotides line up with TRBD2. Germline V gene sequence: CDR1 SGHAT, CDR2 FQNNGV. V was pared by 2 bases and J by 5 bases, with 2 bases of the junction left unmatched. This CDR3 has 14 amino acids. CDR3 in DNA: TGTGCCAGCAGCTTACCTAGCGGGGTAGATACGCAGTATTTT. This gives the protein CASSLPSGVDTQYF.

There are a few counts of this clonotype. V usage is TRBV4-2 and J usage is TRBJ2-5; D unclear. This CDR3 is 15 amino acids long. The germline V gene has CDR1 LGHNA and CDR2 YNFKEQ. Trimming took off 0 bases at V and 0 bases at J, with 8 bases between the two ends. CDR3 residues: CASSQEGSNQETQYF. The CDR3 DNA sequence: TGTGCCAGCAGCCAAGAAGGATCAAACCAAGAGACCCAGTACTTC.

The chain recombines TRBV14 with TRBJ1-2; D unresolved. CDR1 is SGHDN, CDR2 FVKESK, per germline. V lost 3 bases and J 8 bases, leaving 16 bases between the germline ends. The length of the CDR3 is 14 residues. The CDR3 loop is CASSQSTLSEGYTF. The DNA of the CDR3 is TGTGCCAGCAGCCAGAGTACACTGTCGGAAGGCTACACCTTC.

In this sample, this clonotype turned up many times. The chain uses TRBV11-2 and TRBJ2-5; possibly TRBD1 for D (5 bases). This CDR3 is built from 16 residues. Germline V gives CDR1 SGHAT, CDR2 FQNNGV. V was trimmed by 5 bases and J by 7 bases, leaving 23 bases between them. As DNA, the CDR3 is TGTGCCAGCAGCAGACAAAACGACAGAAATTTCGGGACCCAGTACTTC. Translation: CASSRQNDRNFGTQYF. The whole variable domain, filled in from reference TRBV11-2 and TRBJ2-5, reads EAGVAQSPRYKIIEKRQSVAFWCNPISGHATLYWYQQILGQGPKLLIQFQNNGVVDDSQLPKDRFSAERLKGVDSTLKIQPAKLEDSAVYLCASSRQNDRNFGTQYFGPGTRLLVL.

The table lists this clonotype with many counts. The chain recombines TRBV4-1 with TRBJ1-1; D is perhaps TRBD1 (6 bases). CDR1 and CDR2 (germline): MGHRA, YSYEKL. The CDR3 consists of 14 residues. Trimming stripped 4 bases from V and 5 bases from J, with 14 bases between. CDR3 loop: CASSPARGSTEAFF. The CDR3 DNA reads as TGCGCCAGCAGCCCAGCCAGGGGTTCTACTGAAGCTTTCTTT.